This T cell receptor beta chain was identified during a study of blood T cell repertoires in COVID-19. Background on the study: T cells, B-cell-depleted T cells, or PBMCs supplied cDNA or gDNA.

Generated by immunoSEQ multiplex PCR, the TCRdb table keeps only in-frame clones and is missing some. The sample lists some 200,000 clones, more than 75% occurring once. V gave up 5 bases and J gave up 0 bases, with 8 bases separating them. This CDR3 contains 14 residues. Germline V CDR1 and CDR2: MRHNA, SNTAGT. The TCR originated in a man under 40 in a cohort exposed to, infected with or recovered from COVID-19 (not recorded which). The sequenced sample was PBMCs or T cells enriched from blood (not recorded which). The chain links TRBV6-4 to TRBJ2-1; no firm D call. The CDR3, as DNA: TGTGCCAGCAGTAGATCCAGCTCCTACAATGAGCAGTTCTTC. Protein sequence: CASSRSSSYNEQFF.